Shown below are 15 T cell receptor beta chains from a single sample sequenced in a study of CD8+CD57+ T cells in acquired aplastic anemia listed by TCRdb under 2018. Flow cytometry had shown CD8+CD57+ cell expansion in the patients selected for sequencing. Sequencing took place on an Illumina HiSeq 2000. Genomic DNA served as template for TCR beta VDJ combination and CDR3 sequence profiling. TCRdb applied fastp at Q25 and MiXCR to the public reads, then kept only in-frame beta chains. Under each unique CDR3 protein, matching rows form one entry showing the most common genes and DNA. This sample holds about 180,000 distinct CDR3 sequences; roughly three fifths were observed only once. The top ten constitute about 42% of the sample. The specimen sequenced was sorted CD4+, CD8+, or CD8+CD57+ T cells (not recorded which) from PBMCs. The receptors originated from a human donor with aplastic anemia.

Remarks on this clonotype: A junction end diverges from the germline sequence, so it may reflect a read error. CDR3 bases: TGTGCCAGCAGCCCACAGCCGAACACCGGGGAGCTGCTTTTT. Translated, it gives CASSPQPNTGELLF. V gene TRBV2 combines with J gene TRBJ2-2, with a weak D call TRBD2 (5 bases). Germline-derived CDR1 and CDR2 are SNHLY and FYNNEI. This CDR3 region has 14 residues. Looking up the rest from reference TRBV2 and TRBJ2-2 gives the full variable domain: EPEVTQTPSHQVTQMGQEVILRCVPISNHLYFYWYRQILGQKVEFLVSFYNNEISEKSEIFDDQFSVERPDGSNFTLKIRSTKLEDSAMYFCASSPQPNTGELLFGEGSRLTVL.

J is TRBJ2-7 and V is TRBV24-1; 8 nucleotides line up with TRBD1. V was clipped by 5 bases and J by 0 bases; unmatched bases: 2. Germline CDR1 KGHDR, CDR2 SFDVKD. The CDR3 is 14 residues long. CDR3 loop: CATSGTGYSYEQYF. The CDR3 DNA reads TGTGCCACCAGTGGGACAGGGTACTCCTACGAGCAGTACTTC.

This clonotype was seen at least ten times. The CDR3 region is CASSYSAVDTIYF. CDR3 DNA: TGTGCCAGCAGTTACTCGGCCGTGGACACCATATATTTT. J is TRBJ1-3 and V is TRBV6-5; D remains ambiguous. V lost 0 bases, J lost 8 bases, and 8 bases lay in between. In germline, CDR1 is MNHEY, CDR2 SVGAGI. The CDR3 sequence is 13 residues long.

The chain carries TRBV5-1 and TRBJ2-7, with 9 bases fitting TRBD1. Germline values: CDR1 SGHRS, CDR2 YFSETQ. With 4 bases clipped from V and 6 bases from J, the junction kept 8 bases outside the gene matches. CDR3 size: 14 residues. CDR3 amino acids: CASSPGQGSLEQYF. The CDR3 nucleotides read TGCGCCAGCAGCCCGGGACAGGGTTCACTCGAGCAGTACTTC.

In this sample, this clonotype turned up a few times. The CDR3 nucleotides are TGCGCCAGCAGCTTGTTGGGACCCTACGAGCAGTACTTC. Its translation is CASSLLGPYEQYF. The V gene is TRBV5-1, the J gene TRBJ2-7; D is perhaps TRBD1 or TRBD2 (5 bases each). The length of the CDR3 is 13 residues. Looked up from germline, CDR1 is SGHRS and CDR2 is YFSETQ. Deletions cut 1 base from V and 2 bases from J, with 7 bases between.

This sequence joins TRBV2 and TRBJ1-1, with D possibly TRBD1 on 5 matching bases. CDR3 length: 13 residues. Germline assignment: CDR1 SNHLY and CDR2 FYNNEI. V was cut by 4 bases and J by 3 bases, with 9 bases left in between. CDR3 in amino acids: CASSGQMDTEAFF. The CDR3 region has the DNA TGTGCCAGCAGTGGACAGATGGACACTGAAGCTTTCTTT.

Notes on this clonotype: At one end the junction does not follow the germline gene, possibly because of a read error. V and J are TRBV7-3 and TRBJ1-2, with D hard to call. Germline CDR1 and CDR2: SGHTA and FQGTGA. The CDR3 is 14 amino acids. In nucleotides, the CDR3 is TGTGCCAGCAGCACCCTCACACGGAACTATGGCCACACCTTC. Amino acids: CASSTLTRNYGHTF.

The chain couples TRBV18 to TRBJ1-4; a possible D gene is TRBD1 (5 bases). This CDR3 is 12 amino acids long. Germline V CDR1 and CDR2: KGHSH, LQKENI. Trimming took 3 bases from V and 13 from J, leaving 12 bases between them. The CDR3 DNA follows: TGTGCCAGCTCACCTCGGGACGATGGACTGTTTTTT. This gives the protein CASSPRDDGLFF.

The chain links TRBV5-8 to TRBJ1-6; no reliable D call. Per germline, CDR1 SGHTS and CDR2 YDEGEE. The V gene lost 7 bases and the J gene lost 6 bases, with 14 bases spanning the gap. The CDR3 length is 14 residues. The CDR3 is CASRVASLNSPLHF. The CDR3 DNA sequence: TGTGCCAGCCGCGTTGCGTCGCTTAATTCACCCCTCCACTTT.

As regards this clonotype: A much larger clone sits a single nucleotide away, making a read error possible. The CDR3 ends on some other residue instead of the conserved phenylalanine or tryptophan, so this is likely a read error. This rearrangement joins TRBV16 to TRBJ1-6; a possible D gene is TRBD1 (6 bases). This CDR3 has 17 residues. Trimming took off 1 base at V and 0 bases at J, with 10 bases between the two ends. In germline, CDR1 is KGHSY, CDR2 FQNENV. CDR3 nucleotide sequence: TGTGCCAGCAGCCAATTGACAGGTTCCTCCTATAATTCACCCCTCCACCTT. This gives the protein CASSQLTGSSYNSPLHL.

The sample holds many counts of this clonotype. The chain recombines TRBV4-1 with TRBJ2-7; TRBD1 matches at 7 bases. V gave up 0 bases and J gave up 4 bases; unmatched junction bases: 3. The germline V gene has CDR1 MGHRA and CDR2 YSYEKL. The CDR3 consists of 14 residues. In DNA, the CDR3 is TGCGCCAGCAGCCAAGAGGGCAGGGGGTACGAGCAGTACTTC. The encoded protein is CASSQEGRGYEQYF.

This clonotype was observed at least ten times. J is TRBJ2-2 and V is TRBV7-9; tentative D call: TRBD1 (5 bases). Trimming stripped 5 bases from V and 6 bases from J, with 7 bases between. The CDR3 is made up of 12 amino acids. Germline assignment: CDR1 SEHNR and CDR2 FQNEAQ (reference sequence). The CDR3 DNA is TGTGCCAGCAGCGTAGGGGCCGGGGAGCTGTTTTTT. Translation gives CASSVGAGELFF.

This clonotype was counted a single time. V and J are TRBV10-3 and TRBJ2-2; TRBD2 matches 12 bases. CDR1 ENHRY and CDR2 SYGVKD come from the germline V gene. CDR3 size: 18 residues. Losses at the gene ends were 0 bases for V and 4 bases for J; bases not matched to a gene: 6. For the CDR3, the DNA is TGTGCCATCAGTGAGTCGAGGACTAGCGGGACAAGCACCGGGGAGCTGTTTTTT. Translating gives CAISESRTSGTSTGELFF.

Worth noting for this clonotype: The DNA is left out, because the CDR3 cannot be placed on it with certainty; the CDR3 is given as TCRdb lists it. V and J are TRBV7-2 and TRBJ1-2. The germline CDR1 and CDR2 sequences are SGHTA and FQGNSA. The CDR3 comprises 18 residues, both ends counted. The CDR3 spells CASSLVPGGDTQYFGYTF.

The chain employs TRBV20-1 and TRBJ2-7; TRBD1 matches at 7 bases. The CDR3 contains 14 residues. Germline V CDR1 and CDR2: DFQATT, SNEGSKA (reference sequence). Trimming at V came to 2 bases and at J to 1 base, leaving 5 bases not matched to a gene. CDR3 bases: TGCAGTGCTAGAAGGCAGGGGGATTCCTACGAGCAGTACTTC. Protein: CSARRQGDSYEQYF.